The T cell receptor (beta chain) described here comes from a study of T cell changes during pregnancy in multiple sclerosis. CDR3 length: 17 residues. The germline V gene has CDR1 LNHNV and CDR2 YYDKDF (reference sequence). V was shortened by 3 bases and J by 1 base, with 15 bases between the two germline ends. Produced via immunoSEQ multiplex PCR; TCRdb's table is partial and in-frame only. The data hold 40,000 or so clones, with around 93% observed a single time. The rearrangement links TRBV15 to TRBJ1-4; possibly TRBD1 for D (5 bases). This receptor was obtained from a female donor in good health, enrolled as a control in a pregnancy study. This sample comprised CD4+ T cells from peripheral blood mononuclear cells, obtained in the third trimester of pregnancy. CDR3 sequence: CATSSHQGSRTNEKLFF. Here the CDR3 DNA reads TGTGCCACCAGCAGTCACCAGGGTTCTCGAACTAATGAAAAACTGTTTTTT.